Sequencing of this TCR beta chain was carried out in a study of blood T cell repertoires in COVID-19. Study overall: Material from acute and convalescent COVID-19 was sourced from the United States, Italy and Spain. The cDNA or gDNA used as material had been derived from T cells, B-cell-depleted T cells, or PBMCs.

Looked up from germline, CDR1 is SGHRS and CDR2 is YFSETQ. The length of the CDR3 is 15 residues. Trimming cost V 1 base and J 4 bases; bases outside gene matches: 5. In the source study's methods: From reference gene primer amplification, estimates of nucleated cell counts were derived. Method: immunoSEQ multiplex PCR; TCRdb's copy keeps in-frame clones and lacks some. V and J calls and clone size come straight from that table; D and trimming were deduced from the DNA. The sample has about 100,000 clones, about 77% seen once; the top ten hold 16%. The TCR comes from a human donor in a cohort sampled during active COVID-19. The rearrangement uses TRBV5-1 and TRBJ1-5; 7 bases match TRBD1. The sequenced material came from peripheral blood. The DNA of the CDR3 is TGCGCCAGCAGCTTGACAGGGGCCGTTAATCAGCCCCAGCATTTT. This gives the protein CASSLTGAVNQPQHF.